Sequencing of this TCR beta chain was carried out in a study of blood T cell repertoires in COVID-19. On the study more broadly: Samples representing acute and convalescent COVID-19 were sourced from the United States, Italy and Spain.

The trim removed 7 bases at V and 4 bases at J, leaving 3 bases unmatched. Per germline, CDR1 MNHNS and CDR2 SASEGT. The CDR3 covers 12 residues. In the authors' workflow: Quantification of nucleated cells was approximated via reference gene primer amplification. Data came from immunoSEQ multiplex PCR; TCRdb stores just in-frame clones and leaves some out. Clone size and V and J calls were adopted from that table, with D and trimming inferred from the DNA. The sample yields 150,000 to 200,000 clones, over 85% seen once. V usage is TRBV6-1 and J usage is TRBJ2-7; TRBD2 matches at 8 bases. The receptor's source is a woman aged 50 to 65 with acute or convalescent COVID-19. The specimen sequenced was peripheral blood. CDR3 sequence: CASNTGGYEQYF. In DNA form, the CDR3 reads TGTGCCAGCAACACGGGAGGGTACGAGCAGTACTTC.